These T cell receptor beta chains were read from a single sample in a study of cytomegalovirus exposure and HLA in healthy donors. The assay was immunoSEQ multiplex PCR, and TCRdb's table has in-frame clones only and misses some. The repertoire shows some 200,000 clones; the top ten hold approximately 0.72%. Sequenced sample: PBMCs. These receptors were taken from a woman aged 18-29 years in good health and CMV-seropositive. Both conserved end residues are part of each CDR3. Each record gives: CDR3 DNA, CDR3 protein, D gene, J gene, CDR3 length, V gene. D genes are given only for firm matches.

CDR3nt: TGTGCCAGCACTGGACCAGACAGGGTGAGGACTGAAGCTTTCTTT; CDR3aa: CASTGPDRVRTEAFF; d_gene: TRBD1; j_gene: TRBJ1-1; len: 15; v_gene: TRBV2
CDR3nt: TGTGCTAGCAGCTTGGAAAGCGGACAAGAGACCCAGTACTTC; CDR3aa: CASSLESGQETQYF; d_gene: -; j_gene: TRBJ2-5; len: 14; v_gene: TRBV7-7
CDR3nt: TGTGCCAGCTTTCTACAGGACAATGAGCAGTTCTTC; CDR3aa: CASFLQDNEQFF; d_gene: -; j_gene: TRBJ2-1; len: 12; v_gene: TRBV6-4
CDR3nt: TGCGCCAGCAGCTTGGAATGGACAGCTATGAACACTGAAGCTTTCTTT; CDR3aa: CASSLEWTAMNTEAFF; d_gene: -; j_gene: TRBJ1-1; len: 16; v_gene: TRBV5-1
CDR3nt: TGCGCCAGCAGCATCGACAGGGGTGGGCAGTTCTTC; CDR3aa: CASSIDRGGQFF; d_gene: TRBD1; j_gene: TRBJ2-1; len: 12; v_gene: TRBV5-1
CDR3nt: TGTGCCAGCAGAGAGTCACGTTCCTACAATGAGCAGTTCTTC; CDR3aa: CASRESRSYNEQFF; d_gene: -; j_gene: TRBJ2-1; len: 14; v_gene: TRBV2
CDR3nt: TGTGCCAGCAGCTACACTAGCGGGGGGGGGAACACCGGGGAGCTGTTTTTT; CDR3aa: CASSYTSGGGNTGELFF; d_gene: TRBD2; j_gene: TRBJ2-2; len: 17; v_gene: TRBV7-8
CDR3nt: TGCAGCGCGGGGGGACTAGCGGCAGATACGCAGTATTTT; CDR3aa: CSAGGLAADTQYF; d_gene: TRBD2; j_gene: TRBJ2-3; len: 13; v_gene: TRBV29-1
CDR3nt: TGTGCCAGCAGCCAGACAGGGGGCGCAGATACGCAGTATTTT; CDR3aa: CASSQTGGADTQYF; d_gene: TRBD1; j_gene: TRBJ2-3; len: 14; v_gene: TRBV7-7
CDR3nt: TGTGCCAGCACCTCTGGACAGGGCGCGTGGCAGCCCCAGCATTTT; CDR3aa: CASTSGQGAWQPQHF; d_gene: TRBD1; j_gene: TRBJ1-5; len: 15; v_gene: TRBV28